The T cell receptor beta chain described here comes from a study of neurological immune-mediated disorders. Study in general: There were around 34 multiple sclerosis patients; about 30 were relapsing-remitting and 3 were secondary progressive.

Ten or more counts support this clonotype. TCRdb independently ran MiXCR on the 5' RACE reads; one entry per CDR3 protein. The table records approximately 60,000 distinct CDR3 sequences, 4.1% of them present only once. The germline V gene has CDR1 DFQATT and CDR2 SNEGSKA (reference sequence). Germline trimming cut 0 bases from V and 2 bases from J; bases unmatched to any gene: 6. The CDR3 length is 16 residues. The specimen was PBMCs. The chain is built from TRBV20-1 and TRBJ1-5, with TRBD1 matching over 8 bases. The receptor comes from a man aged 50 or older with multiple sclerosis. Here the CDR3 DNA reads TGCAGTGCTAGAGATCAGGGGGCGTATGGCAATCAGCCCCAGCATTTT. It translates to CSARDQGAYGNQPQHF.